The entry below gives a single T cell receptor (beta chain) sequence along with its context. The sample originates from a study of molecular identifiers for immune sequencing clone quantification. V was shortened by 3 bases and J by 5 bases, with 13 bases between the two germline ends. The CDR3 length is 14 residues. Germline assignment: CDR1 LNHDA and CDR2 SQIVND (reference sequence). TCRdb passed the PCR reads through MiXCR, listing each CDR3 protein once. The sample yields more than 95,000 distinct CDR3 sequences, 20% to 25% seen once. The sample was naive CD8+ T cells from blood, with Jurkat cell RNA spiked in. Subset meaning: FACS-sorted CD8+CD4-CCR7+CD45RA+ naive T cells. This receptor was taken from a human donor in good health. Some libraries in this study had Jurkat cell RNA spiked in. The chain has TRBV19 and TRBJ2-5; D unclear. The DNA for the CDR3 is TGTGCCAGTAGTATGGCCCAAGGCTATGAGACCCAGTACTTC. It yields the protein CASSMAQGYETQYF. Combining the CDR3 with reference TRBV19 and TRBJ2-5 gives the whole variable domain DGGITQSPKYLFRKEGQNVTLSCEQNLNHDAMYWYRQDPGQGLRLIYYSQIVNDFQKGDIAEGYSVSREKKESFPLTVTSAQKNPTAFYLCASSMAQGYETQYFGPGTRLLVL.